This entry lists 4 T cell receptor beta chains sequenced from one sample in a study of blood T cell repertoires in COVID-19. The repertoire was sequenced with immunoSEQ multiplex PCR; TCRdb's copy has only in-frame clones and lacks some. In the table there are around 88,000 clones, approximately 91% of which are singletons. Sequenced sample: peripheral blood. These receptor sequences come from a woman aged 80 or over with acute or convalescent COVID-19.

This chain joins TRBV9 and TRBJ1-2; a weak D match, TRBD1 (6 bases). The CDR3 sequence is 15 residues long. The germline V gene has CDR1 SGDLS and CDR2 YYNGEE. Trimming pared 4 bases from V and 4 bases from J, leaving 17 bases between. The CDR3 loop reads CASSPRGSRGYGYTF. CDR3 DNA: TGTGCCAGCAGCCCTAGAGGGTCCAGGGGCTATGGCTACACCTTC. Looking up the rest from reference TRBV9 and TRBJ1-2 gives the full variable domain: DSGVTQTPKHLITATGQRVTLRCSPRSGDLSVYWYQQSLDQGLQFLIQYYNGEERAKGNILERFSAQQFPDLHSELNLSSLELGDSALYFCASSPRGSRGYGYTFGSGTRLTVV.

This rearrangement joins TRBV15 to TRBJ2-1, with D possibly TRBD1 on 6 matching bases. There are 13 residues in the CDR3. With 4 bases removed from V and 12 bases from J, the gap between germline ends came to 16 bases. Germline CDR1 is LNHNV and CDR2 is YYDKDF (reference sequence). CDR3 amino acids: CATSKGNPGAQFF. The CDR3 DNA is TGTGCCACCAGCAAGGGCAATCCAGGGGCGCAGTTCTTC.

The J gene is TRBJ2-7, the V gene TRBV6-2 or TRBV6-3, with D maybe TRBD2 (5 bases). Germline V lookup: CDR1 MNHEY, CDR2 SVGEGT. The germline V and J ends were trimmed by 5 bases and 5 bases, with 16 bases remaining between them. This CDR3 comprises 14 residues. The CDR3 DNA reads as TGTGCCAGCAGTCCCCGGGGTGGGAAGAACGAGCAGTACTTC. Its protein is CASSPRGGKNEQYF.

V is TRBV5-1 and J is TRBJ2-3; D could derive from TRBD1 or TRBD2 (5 bases each). CDR1 and CDR2 from the germline V gene are SGHRS and YFSETQ. V lost 4 bases and J 0 bases, leaving 12 bases between the germline ends. There are 15 residues in the CDR3. Here the CDR3 DNA reads TGCGCCAGCAGCCTGGGACCGACTAGCACAGATACGCAGTATTTT. Translating gives CASSLGPTSTDTQYF.